Listed here are 21 T cell receptor beta chains from one sample, sequenced in a study of OX40 agonist ivuxolimab in advanced cancers. TCRdb's copy holds only in-frame clones and misses some; the assay was immunoSEQ multiplex PCR. The sample carries about 110,000 clones, around 90% recorded once. Sequencing was performed on CD4+ or CD8+ T cells sorted from blood, taken in a trial of the OX40 agonist ivuxolimab. The source is an adult with an advanced solid tumor such as melanoma, head and neck, liver or kidney cancer.

The V gene is TRBV19, the J gene TRBJ2-5; maybe TRBD2 (6 bases). CDR1 is LNHDA, CDR2 SQIVND, per germline (reference sequence). The CDR3 is 13 amino acids. The germline V and J ends were trimmed by 3 bases and 4 bases, with 9 bases remaining between them. CDR3 nucleotide sequence: TGTGCCAGTAGTATCGTCGGGAGAGAGACCCAGTACTTC. This gives the protein CASSIVGRETQYF.

This clone was picked up a small number of times. The rearrangement links TRBV5-6 to TRBJ1-3; no clear D. V lost 2 bases and J 3 bases, leaving 3 bases between the germline ends. The CDR3 is made up of 12 amino acids. Germline loops: CDR1 SGHDT, CDR2 YYEEEE. The CDR3 spells CASSFYGNTIYF. The DNA of the CDR3 is TGTGCCAGCAGCTTCTATGGAAACACCATATATTTT. Using reference TRBV5-6 and TRBJ1-3 for the parts outside the CDR3, the full variable domain is DAGVTQSPTHLIKTRGQQVTLRCSPKSGHDTVSWYQQALGQGPQFIFQYYEEEERQRGNFPDRFSGHQFPNYSSELNVNALLLGDSALYLCASSFYGNTIYFGEGSWLTVV.

As DNA, the CDR3 is TGCGCCAGCAGCTTGGAAGGTTATAGTAATCAGCCCCAGCATTTT. Its protein is CASSLEGYSNQPQHF. The V call is TRBV5-1, the J call TRBJ1-5; no reliable D call. Germline CDR1 reads SGHRS; CDR2 reads YFSETQ. This CDR3 contains 15 residues. V was clipped by 0 bases and J by 4 bases, with 11 bases between them.

CDR3 bases: TGTGCCAGCTCACGGGGTGAGGGTGAAAAACTGTTTTTT. Translation: CASSRGEGEKLFF. The V and J genes are TRBV18 and TRBJ1-4; D gene uncertain. From germline, CDR1 is KGHSH and CDR2 LQKENI. Trimming shortened V by 4 bases and J by 7 bases, and 10 bases separated the two germline ends. CDR3 length equals 13 residues. The variable domain in full, completed from reference TRBV18 and TRBJ1-4, reads NAGVMQNPRHLVRRRGQEARLRCSPMKGHSHVYWYRQLPEEGLKFMVYLQKENIIDESGMPKERFSAEFPKEGPSILRIQQVVRGDSAAYFCASSRGEGEKLFFGSGTQLSVL.

This clone was detected only once. This rearrangement joins TRBV28 to TRBJ1-1; D is perhaps TRBD1 (5 bases). CDR3 length: 14 residues. With 6 bases removed from V and 1 base from J, the gap between germline ends came to 12 bases. Germline loops: CDR1 MDHEN, CDR2 SYDVKM. This CDR3 reads CASSTGTANTEAFF. The CDR3 DNA reads as TGTGCCAGCAGCACCGGGACCGCGAACACTGAAGCTTTCTTT.

V gene TRBV2 combines with J gene TRBJ2-7; 10 bases line up with TRBD1. Germline lookup yields CDR1 SNHLY and CDR2 FYNNEI. This CDR3 contains 14 residues. With V trimmed by 8 bases and J by 5 bases, 9 bases remained unmatched. CDR3 nucleotides: TGTGCCAGCCGGGACCGACAGGGGGCGAACGAGCAGTACTTC. Protein product: CASRDRQGANEQYF.

CDR3 DNA: TGCGCCAGCAGCTTGGGACAGGGGGCCTGGGGTGAGCAGTTCTTC. Translated: CASSLGQGAWGEQFF. V and J are TRBV5-1 and TRBJ2-1; 10 bases fit TRBD1. CDR1 and CDR2 (germline): SGHRS, YFSETQ. The CDR3 length is 15 residues. J was trimmed by 9 bases and V by 0 bases; bases with no gene match: 6.

The chain recombines TRBV28 with TRBJ2-5, with 7 bases identical to TRBD1. Looked up from germline, CDR1 is MDHEN and CDR2 is SYDVKM. This CDR3 has 13 residues. J gave up 8 bases and V 7 bases, and 10 bases lay outside the gene matches. The CDR3 region is CASTRQGWKTQYF. CDR3 sequence (DNA): TGTGCCAGCACCCGACAGGGTTGGAAAACCCAGTACTTC.

The J gene is TRBJ2-3, the V gene TRBV28, with D perhaps matching TRBD2 (6 bases). CDR1 is MDHEN and CDR2 is SYDVKM in the germline V gene. The CDR3 has 15 amino acids. V dropped 5 bases and J dropped 0 bases, with 12 bases sitting between them. In nucleotides, the CDR3 is TGTGCCAGCAGTCAGGGCGGGGCTAGCACAGATACGCAGTATTTT. It translates to CASSQGGASTDTQYF. The whole variable domain, remainder taken from reference TRBV28 and TRBJ2-3, is DVKVTQSSRYLVKRTGEKVFLECVQDMDHENMFWYRQDPGLGLRLIYFSYDVKMKEKGDIPEGYSVSREKKERFSLILESASTNQTSMYLCASSQGGASTDTQYFGPGTRLTVL.

The V call is TRBV7-3, the J call TRBJ2-3, with 7 bases matching TRBD1. J was trimmed by 2 bases and V by 4 bases; bases with no gene match: 6. Germline assignment: CDR1 SGHTA and CDR2 FQGTGA. This CDR3 has 15 residues. CDR3 amino acids: CASSSYRGNTDTQYF. DNA of the CDR3: TGTGCCAGCAGCTCGTACAGGGGAAACACAGATACGCAGTATTTT.

This clone has a handful of counts. The chain combines TRBV19 with TRBJ2-2; 7 bases fit TRBD1. CDR3 length: 15 residues. The V gene end was trimmed by 8 bases and the J gene end by 5 bases; junction bases not matched to a gene: 11. CDR1 is LNHDA and CDR2 is SQIVND in the germline V gene (reference sequence). The CDR3: CASETGRGFTGELFF. CDR3 DNA sequence: TGTGCCAGTGAGACAGGCAGGGGGTTTACCGGGGAGCTGTTTTTT.

The V gene is TRBV10-3, the J gene TRBJ2-2; 7 bases line up with TRBD1. Germline values: CDR1 ENHRY, CDR2 SYGVKD. The CDR3 is made up of 14 amino acids. V lost 6 bases and J lost 3; bases outside the gene matches: 4. CDR3 region: CAIREQGDTGELFF. CDR3 sequence (DNA): TGTGCCATCAGAGAGCAGGGGGACACCGGGGAGCTGTTTTTT.

The V and J genes are TRBV7-3 and TRBJ1-1, with 8 nucleotides matching TRBD1. The junction had 4 bases not matched to a gene; V was cut back by 5 bases and J by 2 bases. The CDR3 contains 14 residues. CDR1 and CDR2 (germline): SGHTA, FQGTGA. The CDR3 DNA reads TGTGCCAGCAGCACACAGGGGGGAAACACTGAAGCTTTCTTT. Its translation is CASSTQGGNTEAFF.

The chain recombines TRBV18 with TRBJ2-7; D possibly uses TRBD1 or TRBD2 (5 bases each). Trimming cost V 6 bases and J 2 bases, with 11 bases left between them. The CDR3 has 13 residues. Germline CDR1 and CDR2: KGHSH and LQKENI. The CDR3 DNA reads TGTGCCAGCTCCTCCGAGGGGACCTACGAGCAGTACTTC. This gives the protein CASSSEGTYEQYF.

The chain couples TRBV6-5 to TRBJ2-5; TRBD2 is a possible D gene (6 bases). Germline-derived CDR1 and CDR2 are MNHEY and SVGAGI. The CDR3 runs to 13 residues. Deletions cut 2 bases from V and 6 bases from J, with 10 bases between. CDR3 residues: CASSYPAGQTQYF. The DNA for the CDR3 is TGTGCCAGCAGTTACCCCGCGGGACAGACCCAGTACTTC.

The chain is built from TRBV6-6 and TRBJ1-5; weak D call: TRBD1 (5 bases). Trimming cost V 6 bases and J 8 bases, with 11 bases left between them. The CDR3 runs 12 residues. Germline CDR1 is MNHNY and CDR2 is SVGAGI (reference sequence). The CDR3 reads CASSALGEPQHF. The CDR3 coding sequence is TGTGCCAGCAGCGCCCTGGGGGAGCCCCAGCATTTT.

CDR3 nucleotides: TGTGCCAGCTCACCCGGGACAGGGCTCAATGAGCAGTTCTTC. It yields the protein CASSPGTGLNEQFF. This chain connects TRBV18 to TRBJ2-1, with 9 positions matching TRBD1. The germline CDR1 and CDR2 sequences are KGHSH and LQKENI. The CDR3 totals 14 residues. Trimming removed 3 bases from V and 6 bases from J; junction bases left unmatched: 3.

This chain connects TRBV6-6 to TRBJ1-2; 9 bases line up with TRBD1. The J segment lost 7 bases and the V segment lost 6 bases, leaving 6 bases of the junction unmatched. The CDR3 runs 13 residues. The germline gives CDR1 MNHNY, CDR2 SVGAGI (reference sequence). DNA for the CDR3: TGTGCCAGCAGACCGACAGGGGGGACTGGCTACACCTTC. Its protein product is CASRPTGGTGYTF.

The chain carries TRBV6-5 and TRBJ1-1; TRBD1 might be the D (5 bases). Germline loops: CDR1 MNHEY, CDR2 SVGAGI. CDR3 size: 12 residues. V lost 5 bases to trimming and J lost 10 bases, with 14 bases between them. Written as DNA, the CDR3 is TGTGCCAGCAGTAGCCGGGGCTTGCCAGCTTTCTTT. Translation: CASSSRGLPAFF.

The CDR3 protein is CASSGQGTDTIYF. The CDR3 DNA is TGCGCCAGCAGTGGTCAGGGTACGGACACCATATATTTT. V gene TRBV10-1 combines with J gene TRBJ1-3; tentative D call: TRBD1 (5 bases). Between the trimmed V and J ends, which lost 4 bases and 8 bases, there was a span of 12 bases. This CDR3 comprises 13 residues. Looked up from germline, CDR1 is WNHNN and CDR2 is SYGVQD (reference sequence).

The chain joins TRBV27 to TRBJ1-1; D gene unclear. The CDR3 contains 14 residues. Trimming stripped 2 bases from V and 1 base from J, with 8 bases between. Germline V CDR1 and CDR2: MNHEY, SMNVEV (reference sequence). The CDR3 bases are TGTGCCAGCAGTTTAATAGCAGAGAACACTGAAGCTTTCTTT. This gives the protein CASSLIAENTEAFF.